Below, 22 T cell receptor beta chains from the same sample are listed, as sequenced in a study of T cells in Graves' hyperthyroidism and ophthalmopathy. Template material for amplifying TCR beta CDR3 regions consisted of RNA transcripts. Initially, a first-round RT-PCR of the TCR CDR3 employed the HTBI primer set. TCRdb called the multiplex PCR reads again in MiXCR, with one record for every CDR3 protein. Altogether nearly 750,000 distinct CDR3 sequences are present, approximately 36% being singletons, with the ten largest covering 30% to 40%. The source material was blood. The receptors come from a woman in her forties with Graves' hyperthyroidism.

At least ten counts were recorded for this clonotype. This chain uses TRBV7-3 with TRBJ2-5, with TRBD1 matching 8 bases. The CDR3 is made up of 15 amino acids. The J segment lost 5 bases and the V segment lost 5 bases, leaving 10 bases of the junction unmatched. Germline values: CDR1 SGHTA, CDR2 FQGTGA. CDR3 in DNA: TGTGCCAGCAGCCGGACAGGGTCGGGGATGGAGACCCAGTACTTC. This translates into CASSRTGSGMETQYF.

This clonotype was recorded once. In DNA, the CDR3 is TGTGCCAGCAGTTACTCTCCAGGGGGTAATGAAAAACTGTTTTTT. Translated, it gives CASSYSPGGNEKLFF. The rearrangement uses TRBV6-5 and TRBJ1-4, with 7 bases fitting TRBD1. Germline CDR1 and CDR2: MNHEY and SVGAGI. This CDR3 has 15 residues. Germline trimming cut 0 bases from V and 4 bases from J; bases unmatched to any gene: 2.

This clonotype was seen a single time. The chain couples TRBV20-1 to TRBJ2-7; the D is unclear. V was shortened by 3 bases and J by 0 bases, with 12 bases between the two germline ends. Germline V gives CDR1 DFQATT, CDR2 SNEGSKA (reference sequence). CDR3 length equals 14 residues. The CDR3 sequence: CSASKFPGSYEQYF. The CDR3 bases are TGCAGTGCTAGTAAGTTCCCAGGCTCCTACGAGCAGTACTTC.

Only one count was recorded for this clonotype. As DNA, the CDR3 is TGTGCCAGCAGCTTAGCCGGGGCCGAGAATTCACCCCTCCACTTT. Translated, it gives CASSLAGAENSPLHF. V is TRBV7-9 and J is TRBJ1-6; possible D gene TRBD1, 5 bases. In germline, CDR1 is SEHNR, CDR2 FQNEAQ (reference sequence). V gave up 0 bases and J gave up 7 bases, with 10 bases separating them. The CDR3 contains 15 residues.

V is TRBV20-1 and J is TRBJ2-3; 7 bases agree with TRBD2. The germline V gene has CDR1 DFQATT and CDR2 SNEGSKA (reference sequence). Trimming cost V 5 bases and J 4 bases; bases outside gene matches: 12. The CDR3 covers 15 residues. The CDR3 loop is CSAPRWGGSSDTQYF. In DNA form, the CDR3 reads TGCAGTGCTCCAAGGTGGGGCGGGAGTTCAGATACGCAGTATTTT.

V gene TRBV24-1 combines with J gene TRBJ1-5; no reliable D call. The CDR3 is 14 residues long. Germline V gene sequence: CDR1 KGHDR, CDR2 SFDVKD. V dropped 3 bases and J dropped 5 bases, with 10 bases sitting between them. The CDR3 sequence is CATSDPTRDQPQHF. The DNA of the CDR3 is TGTGCCACCAGTGATCCGACACGGGATCAGCCCCAGCATTTT.

This clonotype was recorded a few times. The chain joins TRBV5-6 to TRBJ1-2; the D is unclear. CDR3 length: 17 amino acids. Germline V lookup: CDR1 SGHDT, CDR2 YYEEEE. Trimming left V 2 bases short and J 0 bases short, with 17 bases between. The CDR3 here is CASSLPSDRAANYGYTF. The CDR3 DNA sequence: TGTGCCAGCAGCTTACCTTCGGATCGCGCAGCTAACTATGGCTACACCTTC.

This clonotype came up many times. The chain carries TRBV15 and TRBJ1-2; maybe TRBD1 (5 bases). The germline V gene encodes CDR1 LNHNV and CDR2 YYDKDF (reference sequence). The CDR3 runs 16 residues. V lost 2 bases, J lost 5 bases, and 18 bases lay in between. CDR3 in DNA: TGTGCCACCAGCAGATTACCTCAGGGCGTCGGATATGGCTACACCTTC. Translating gives CATSRLPQGVGYGYTF. Complete variable domain (other parts from reference TRBV15 and TRBJ1-2): DAMVIQNPRYQVTQFGKPVTLSCSQTLNHNVMYWYQQKSSQAPKLLFHYYDKDFNNEADTPDNFQSRRPNTSFCFLDIRSPGLGDTAMYLCATSRLPQGVGYGYTFGSGTRLTVV.

Regarding this clonotype: A much larger clone sits a single nucleotide away, making a read error possible. The J gene is TRBJ2-5, the V gene TRBV7-2; a possible D gene is TRBD2 (6 bases). Deletions cut 3 bases from V and 7 bases from J, with 21 bases between. This CDR3 is built from 16 residues. Germline values: CDR1 SGHTA, CDR2 FQGNSA. CDR3 coding DNA: TGTGCCAGCAGCTTTATGTTGGGGGGAGTAATAGGGACCCAGTACTTC. The encoded protein is CASSFMLGGVIGTQYF.

J is TRBJ2-5 and V is TRBV14; possible D gene TRBD1, 5 bases. V lost 2 bases, J lost 5 bases, and 18 bases lay in between. Germline CDR1 SGHDN, CDR2 FVKESK. The CDR3 is made up of 16 amino acids. The CDR3 loop reads CASSQYLGARKETQYF. CDR3 sequence (DNA): TGTGCCAGCAGCCAATACCTAGGGGCCCGCAAGGAGACCCAGTACTTC. The variable domain in full, with the rest retrieved from reference TRBV14 and TRBJ2-5, is EAGVTQFPSHSVIEKGQTVTLRCDPISGHDNLYWYRRVMGKEIKFLLHFVKESKQDESGMPNNRFLAERTGGTYSTLKVQPAELEDSGVYFCASSQYLGARKETQYFGPGTRLLVL.

The chain recombines TRBV7-2 with TRBJ2-1, with a tentative D call TRBD1 (6 bases). The J call is uncertain, as TRBJ2-7 better fits the DNA end. Germline V lookup: CDR1 SGHTA, CDR2 FQGNSA. The CDR3 has 17 amino acids. The CDR3 DNA reads as TGTGCCAGCAACACGGCGGCAGGGGCACTTTCCTACAATGAGCAGTACTTC. Protein: CASNTAAGALSYNEQYF.

This clonotype was seen ten or more times. The V and J genes are TRBV5-1 and TRBJ1-1; D may be TRBD1 (6 bases). V lost 2 bases, J lost 8 bases, and 13 bases lay in between. The CDR3 is made up of 13 amino acids. Germline V lookup: CDR1 SGHRS, CDR2 YFSETQ. CDR3 sequence: CASSFRDTEEAFF. DNA of the CDR3: TGCGCCAGCAGCTTCCGGGACACGGAAGAAGCTTTCTTT.

The chain has TRBV29-1 and TRBJ1-2; the match to TRBD1 covers 10 bases. Germline CDR1 reads SQVTM; CDR2 reads ANQGSEA. J gave up 4 bases and V 3 bases, and 8 bases lay outside the gene matches. This CDR3 has 15 residues. The CDR3 nucleotides read TGCAGCGTTGAGGGGGGGACAGGGGACGGCTATGGCTACACCTTC. This encodes CSVEGGTGDGYGYTF.

This clonotype has only a few counts. The chain uses TRBV6-2 or TRBV6-3 and TRBJ2-7; D gene uncertain. Germline CDR1 MNHEY, CDR2 SVGEGT. This CDR3 has 12 amino acids. V was trimmed by 8 bases and J by 3 bases, leaving 11 bases between them. CDR3 sequence: CASGETDYEQYF. In DNA, the CDR3 is TGTGCCAGCGGTGAAACTGACTACGAGCAGTACTTC.

This chain uses TRBV7-9 with TRBJ2-7; D could derive from TRBD1 or TRBD2 (5 bases each). From germline, CDR1 is SEHNR and CDR2 FQNEAQ (reference sequence). The germline V and J ends were trimmed by 6 bases and 5 bases, with 14 bases remaining between them. The CDR3 loop spans 13 amino acids. As DNA, the CDR3 is TGTGCCAGCAGTTTTGGGGACGCCGACGAGCAGTACTTC. Protein sequence: CASSFGDADEQYF.

The J gene is TRBJ1-4, the V gene TRBV11-2, with 8 bases that match TRBD1. CDR3 length: 15 residues. In germline, CDR1 is SGHAT, CDR2 FQNNGV. Losses at the gene ends were 4 bases for V and 6 bases for J; bases not matched to a gene: 7. CDR3 sequence: CASSSPQGEDEKLFF. Written as DNA, the CDR3 is TGTGCCAGCAGCTCACCACAGGGGGAGGATGAAAAACTGTTTTTT.

This clonotype was observed many times. This may come from a read error, since a much larger clone is one base off. This chain links TRBV4-1 with TRBJ1-1; 7 bases are a match to TRBD1. There are 14 residues in the CDR3. In germline, CDR1 is MGHRA, CDR2 YSYEKL. CDR3 coding DNA: TGTGCCAGCAGCTTAAGACAGGGGAACACTGAAGCTTTCTTT. Amino acids: CASSLRQGNTEAFF.

The table lists this clonotype with a count of one. The chain couples TRBV20-1 to TRBJ2-7, with D possibly being TRBD1 or TRBD2 (5 bases each). The CDR3 has 14 residues. V was pared by 4 bases and J by 2 bases, with 15 bases between. Germline-derived CDR1 and CDR2 are DFQATT and SNEGSKA (reference sequence). CDR3 sequence (DNA): TGCAGTGCTAAGAGGGGTAGAGAGACCTACGAGCAGTACTTC. It encodes CSAKRGRETYEQYF.

With respect to this clonotype: A read error may produce the germline difference seen at one junction end. V and J are TRBV7-3 and TRBJ2-5; D is unresolved. The germline gives CDR1 SGHTA, CDR2 FQGTGA. The CDR3 spans 13 residues. The CDR3 region is CASGFQRGETQYF. In DNA form, the CDR3 reads TGTGCCAGCGGCTTCCAACGTGGGGAGACCCAGTACTTC.

To note about this clonotype: At one end the junction does not follow the germline gene, possibly because of a read error. V is TRBV7-9 and J is TRBJ1-2, with D perhaps TRBD1 (6 bases). Germline CDR1 reads SEHNR; CDR2 reads FQNEAQ (reference sequence). The CDR3 consists of 10 residues. For the CDR3, the DNA is TGTGCCAGCAGCTTAGCGGGACAATCCTTC. Protein product: CASSLAGQSF. The full variable domain, its missing parts supplied by reference TRBV7-9 and TRBJ1-2, is DTGVSQNPRHKITKRGQNVTFRCDPISEHNRLYWYRQTLGQGPEFLTYFQNEAQLEKSRLLSDRFSAERPKGSFSTLEIQRTEQGDSAMYLCASSLAGQSFGSGTRLTVV.

Regarding this clonotype: A much larger clone lies a single base off, so this may be a read error. This chain joins TRBV10-3 and TRBJ1-5, with D maybe TRBD1 (5 bases). CDR3 size: 18 residues. Germline-derived CDR1 and CDR2 are ENHRY and SYGVKD. The V end lost 5 bases, the J end lost 6 bases, and 26 bases lay between the germline ends. The CDR3 nucleotides are TGTGCCATCAGTCAATCCCGCCAGGGACCTGGACGTGGTCAGCCCCAGCATTTT. It yields the protein CAISQSRQGPGRGQPQHF.

The chain recombines TRBV9 with TRBJ2-5; D is ambiguous. Trimming removed 0 bases at V and 5 bases at J, with 11 bases between. CDR1 and CDR2 (germline): SGDLS, YYNGEE. The CDR3 sequence is 14 residues long. Here the CDR3 DNA reads TGTGCCAGCAGCGTAGGCGGTATGGGGGAGACCCAGTACTTC. It codes for CASSVGGMGETQYF.